The 17 T cell receptor beta chains below come from one sample, sequenced in a study of a mutant IDH1 vaccine in newly diagnosed glioma. Only in-frame clones appear in the TCRdb table, and some are missing; sequencing was by immunoSEQ multiplex PCR. Of around 54,000 clones listed, around 86% are singletons. No antigen has been assigned to these receptors. Described time point: week 23, last vaccination. A single vaccine dose contained 300 ug of mutant IDH1 20-mer peptide, and topical imiquimod was used with it. The material was PBMCs, obtained from a glioma patient whose treatment included an IDH1 peptide vaccine. The receptors were gathered from a man between 35 and 55 years old with glioma.

The chain recombines TRBV10-3 with TRBJ2-2, with D possibly TRBD1 on 6 matching bases. Germline V gives CDR1 ENHRY, CDR2 SYGVKD. V lost 8 bases, J lost 0 bases, and 10 bases lay in between. CDR3 length equals 14 residues. CDR3 amino acids: CAIAGTPNTGELFF. The CDR3 DNA reads TGTGCCATCGCCGGGACACCGAACACCGGGGAGCTGTTTTTT.

Only a few counts were recorded for this clone. The genes are TRBV2 and TRBJ1-1; D gene ambiguous. Trimming cost V 7 bases and J 4 bases, with 13 bases left between them. Germline assignment: CDR1 SNHLY and CDR2 FYNNEI. The CDR3 totals 13 residues. The CDR3: CASTASRSTEAFF. In DNA form, the CDR3 reads TGTGCCAGCACTGCGAGTCGGAGCACTGAAGCTTTCTTT.

The chain combines TRBV9 with TRBJ2-3; D possibly corresponds to TRBD2 (6 bases). The CDR3 totals 17 residues. V was shortened by 0 bases and J by 0 bases, with 14 bases between the two germline ends. The V gene's germline CDR1 is SGDLS and CDR2 YYNGEE. CDR3 sequence: CASSVGGGVSSTDTQYF. DNA for the CDR3: TGTGCCAGCAGCGTAGGGGGAGGCGTTTCTAGCACAGATACGCAGTATTTT.

This chain uses TRBV19 with TRBJ2-5, with 13 bases identical to TRBD2. V shed 7 bases, J shed 5 bases, and the junction held 7 bases outside the gene matches. CDR3 size: 15 residues. Germline CDR1 and CDR2: LNHDA and SQIVND (reference sequence). CDR3: CASTRTSGSRETQYF. The CDR3 DNA follows: TGTGCCAGTACCAGGACTAGCGGGAGTCGGGAGACCCAGTACTTC.

The chain carries TRBV7-9 and TRBJ1-4, with D uncertain. The CDR3 spans 12 residues. The germline V gene has CDR1 SEHNR and CDR2 FQNEAQ (reference sequence). The germline V and J ends were trimmed by 5 bases and 0 bases, with 1 base remaining between them. DNA of the CDR3: TGTGCCAGCAGCCCAACTAATGAAAAACTGTTTTTT. It yields the protein CASSPTNEKLFF. Full variable domain (rest looked up from reference TRBV7-9 and TRBJ1-4): DTGVSQNPRHKITKRGQNVTFRCDPISEHNRLYWYRQTLGQGPEFLTYFQNEAQLEKSRLLSDRFSAERPKGSFSTLEIQRTEQGDSAMYLCASSPTNEKLFFGSGTQLSVL.

V gene TRBV6-5 combines with J gene TRBJ2-5; 9 positions agree with TRBD2. The CDR3 has 16 amino acids. Germline trimming cut 4 bases from V and 5 bases from J; bases unmatched to any gene: 11. CDR1 and CDR2 from the germline V gene are MNHEY and SVGAGI. CDR3 amino acids: CASSSGAAGGWETQYF. The CDR3 bases are TGTGCCAGCAGTTCGGGGGCGGCGGGAGGGTGGGAGACCCAGTACTTC.

The chain recombines TRBV5-4 with TRBJ1-1, with D unclear. Deletions cut 4 bases from V and 4 bases from J, with 11 bases between. Germline CDR1 reads SGHNT; CDR2 reads YYREEE (reference sequence). This CDR3 region has 13 residues. CDR3 nucleotides: TGTGCCAGCAGCGAGAGTTGGGGCACTGAAGCTTTCTTT. It encodes CASSESWGTEAFF.

The chain combines TRBV6-6 with TRBJ2-2; weak D call: TRBD1 (6 bases). Germline V gives CDR1 MNHNY, CDR2 SVGAGI (reference sequence). The CDR3 is 16 residues long. Trimming cost V 7 bases and J 6 bases, with 21 bases left between them. CDR3 residues: CASILSNRAVSGELFF. CDR3 sequence (DNA): TGTGCCAGCATCTTATCTAACAGGGCGGTGTCCGGGGAGCTGTTTTTT.

The chain has TRBV7-2 and TRBJ2-3; 13 bases map to TRBD2. The J segment lost 6 bases and the V segment lost 6 bases, leaving 3 bases of the junction unmatched. The CDR3 is made up of 14 amino acids. Germline assignment: CDR1 SGHTA and CDR2 FQGNSA. The CDR3, as DNA: TGTGCCAGCAGACTAGCGGGAGGGAGTGATACGCAGTATTTT. Amino acids: CASRLAGGSDTQYF. The full variable domain, completed using reference TRBV7-2 and TRBJ2-3, is GAGVSQSPSNKVTEKGKDVELRCDPISGHTALYWYRQSLGQGLEFLIYFQGNSAPDKSGLPSDRFSAERTGGSVSTLTIQRTQQEDSAVYLCASRLAGGSDTQYFGPGTRLTVL.

The J gene is TRBJ1-5, the V gene TRBV27; 8 bases map to TRBD1. Germline V gene data show CDR1 as MNHEY and CDR2 as SMNVEV (reference sequence). J gave up 0 bases and V 6 bases, and 4 bases lay outside the gene matches. There are 15 residues in the CDR3. The CDR3 DNA follows: TGTGCCAGCAGCCCGGACAGGGTTAGCAATCAGCCCCAGCATTTT. Protein sequence: CASSPDRVSNQPQHF.

The chain joins TRBV28 to TRBJ2-3, with 7 bases aligning to TRBD1. The CDR3 loop spans 14 amino acids. Germline CDR1 and CDR2: MDHEN and SYDVKM. The V segment lost 5 bases and the J segment 3 bases; nucleotides outside the gene matches: 5. The DNA for the CDR3 is TGTGCCAGCAGTGGCAACAGGGGAACAGATACGCAGTATTTT. This encodes CASSGNRGTDTQYF. The full variable domain, its missing parts supplied by reference TRBV28 and TRBJ2-3, is DVKVTQSSRYLVKRTGEKVFLECVQDMDHENMFWYRQDPGLGLRLIYFSYDVKMKEKGDIPEGYSVSREKKERFSLILESASTNQTSMYLCASSGNRGTDTQYFGPGTRLTVL.

The rearrangement uses TRBV29-1 and TRBJ2-1; D gene unclear. Germline V CDR1 and CDR2: SQVTM, ANQGSEA. The CDR3 has 13 amino acids. Deletions cut 3 bases from V and 1 base from J, with 7 bases between. CDR3 amino acids: CSVDGSSYNEQFF. CDR3 in DNA: TGCAGCGTTGATGGGTCTTCCTACAATGAGCAGTTCTTC.

This sequence joins TRBV5-5 and TRBJ2-3; 9 bases align to TRBD2. Germline V gene data show CDR1 as SGHKS and CDR2 as YYEKEE (reference sequence). J lost 0 bases, V lost 0 bases, and 5 bases had no gene match. CDR3 length: 17 amino acids. The chain's CDR3 is CASSLEIAGASTDTQYF. CDR3 bases: TGTGCCAGCAGCTTGGAGATAGCGGGAGCTAGCACAGATACGCAGTATTTT.

The chain joins TRBV6-5 to TRBJ2-6; no clear D gene. The CDR3 has 12 residues. V lost 8 bases to trimming and J lost 1 base, with 3 bases between them. Germline V gives CDR1 MNHEY, CDR2 SVGAGI. The DNA for the CDR3 is TGTGCCAGCGCATCTGGGGCCAACGTCCTGACTTTC. It codes for CASASGANVLTF.

The table lists this clone with a few counts. The chain is built from TRBV4-2 and TRBJ2-3; 7 nucleotides agree with TRBD2. This CDR3 comprises 16 residues. The trim removed 4 bases at V and 3 bases at J, leaving 10 bases unmatched. The V gene's germline CDR1 is LGHNA and CDR2 YNFKEQ. As DNA, the CDR3 is TGTGCCAGCAGCCTACTTAAAGGGGAGGGGACAGATACGCAGTATTTT. It translates to CASSLLKGEGTDTQYF.

The count of this clone is one. V usage is TRBV6-5 and J usage is TRBJ1-4; 9 bases are a match to TRBD1. After removal of 6 bases from V and 7 bases from J, the junction contained 6 bases not matched to a gene. Germline CDR1 and CDR2: MNHEY and SVGAGI. CDR3 length equals 14 residues. CDR3 amino acids: CASSLRGQGEKLFF. The CDR3 nucleotides read TGTGCCAGCAGCTTGAGGGGACAGGGTGAAAAACTGTTTTTT.

The J gene is TRBJ2-3, the V gene TRBV5-1; unclear D gene. This CDR3 has 14 residues. Trimming shortened V by 0 bases and J by 2 bases, and 7 bases separated the two germline ends. Germline V gene sequence: CDR1 SGHRS, CDR2 YFSETQ. The CDR3 bases are TGCGCCAGCAGCTTGGGGCAGGACACAGATACGCAGTATTTT. Its protein is CASSLGQDTDTQYF.